The 15 T cell receptor beta chains in this list originate from one sample, sequenced in a study of monozygotic twins with inflammatory bowel disease. For each CDR3 protein, TCRdb gives one entry from its re-call of the 5' RACE reads, without DNA. Here the sample table reports more than 300,000 distinct CDR3 sequences. Sequenced input: blood. The source of these receptors is a human donor with ulcerative colitis or Crohn's disease, or a healthy co-twin of an affected twin (not recorded which).

The V call is TRBV3-1, the J call TRBJ1-1; TCRdb's D gene call, TRBD1, goes unchecked for lack of DNA. The CDR3 length is 14 residues. Per germline, CDR1 LGHDT and CDR2 YNNKEL (reference sequence). CDR3 sequence: CASSQAGADTEAFF.

The V gene is TRBV20-1, the J gene TRBJ1-1. Germline-derived CDR1 and CDR2 are DFQATT and SNEGSKA (reference sequence). This CDR3 region has 13 residues. The CDR3 sequence is CSARVRRSTEAFF.

The chain couples TRBV12-3 or TRBV12-4 to TRBJ1-6; TCRdb names TRBD1, which stays unverified in the absence of DNA. The CDR3 sequence is 15 residues long. This CDR3 is CASSWDRGGNSPLHF.

V usage is TRBV5-6 and J usage is TRBJ1-1; the TCRdb D gene call, TRBD1, has no DNA to confirm it. Germline loops: CDR1 SGHDT, CDR2 YYEEEE. The CDR3 is made up of 14 amino acids. CDR3 amino acids: CASSRTGAGVGAFF.

The V gene is TRBV7-9, the J gene TRBJ2-5; lacking DNA, the TRBD2 call made by TCRdb goes unchecked. CDR1 and CDR2 from the germline V gene are SEHNR and FQNEAQ (reference sequence). This CDR3 comprises 13 residues. The CDR3 is CASSWTSQETQYF.

The chain combines TRBV12-3 or TRBV12-4 with TRBJ2-7; TCRdb reports TRBD1, a call that lacks DNA to check it against. The CDR3 sequence is 16 residues long. CDR3: CASSPPGQGFTYEQYF.

The J gene is TRBJ1-1, the V gene TRBV18. The CDR3 sequence is 12 residues long. Germline V CDR1 and CDR2: KGHSH, LQKENI. CDR3 sequence: CASSPYGTEAFF.

The rearrangement uses TRBV12-3 or TRBV12-4 and TRBJ1-1; the D gene TCRdb calls, TRBD1, cannot be checked with no DNA. The CDR3 has 14 residues. CDR3 sequence reads: CASRQPGQGIRTFF.

The rearrangement uses TRBV21-1 and TRBJ2-7; TCRdb calls TRBD2, which cannot be checked without DNA. TRBV21-1 is given as a pseudogene. The CDR3 covers 14 residues. The CDR3 reads CASSIGTIPYEQYF.

This chain joins TRBV12-3 or TRBV12-4 and TRBJ2-2; TCRdb proposes TRBD1, but this gene call is untestable without DNA. The CDR3 is 15 amino acids. The CDR3 loop reads CASSLVGTLTGELFF.

CDR3 residues: CASSEALGGAGQPQHF. The rearrangement links TRBV2 to TRBJ1-5; TCRdb indicates TRBD1, and absent DNA this call remains unverified. Germline CDR1 is SNHLY and CDR2 is FYNNEI. CDR3 length: 16 amino acids.

V is TRBV9 and J is TRBJ2-1; TCRdb lists TRBD1, though no DNA is available to test this call. The CDR3 has 16 amino acids. Germline V lookup: CDR1 SGDLS, CDR2 YYNGEE. This CDR3 is CASTIARDRAGNEQFF.

The genes are TRBV20-1 and TRBJ2-3; absent DNA, TCRdb's TRBD2 call cannot be checked. The CDR3 runs to 17 residues. Germline values: CDR1 DFQATT, CDR2 SNEGSKA (reference sequence). This CDR3 reads CSARVWTSGIYTDTQYF.

V and J are TRBV20-1 and TRBJ1-5; the TCRdb D gene call, TRBD1, has no DNA to confirm it. Germline-derived CDR1 and CDR2 are DFQATT and SNEGSKA (reference sequence). The CDR3 spans 13 residues. CDR3 amino acids: CSARDGGKQPQHF.

The V gene is TRBV12-3 or TRBV12-4, the J gene TRBJ1-1; the D gene TCRdb calls, TRBD1, cannot be checked with no DNA. This CDR3 region has 15 residues. This chain's CDR3 is CASSFVPGTNTEAFF.